This T cell receptor beta chain is drawn from a study of graft-versus-host responses after intestinal transplantation. At the level of the study: Recipients received multivisceral, liver-intestinal, or isolated intestinal transplants. Uniformly, recipients were administered anti-thymocyte globulin induction with subsequent tacrolimus and steroids for around three years. Study results and limitations: Recipient-marrow GvH clones were detected, some having first appeared in ileum or blood. GvH clone levels peaked in circulation, and this peak was associated with early post-transplant HvG declines.

Concerning this clone: The antigen remains undetermined.

The CDR3 runs to 15 residues. CDR1 SGHDT and CDR2 YYEEEE come from the germline V gene. V shed 4 bases, J shed 5 bases, and the junction held 9 bases outside the gene matches. Assay: immunoSEQ multiplex PCR; the TCRdb copy retains only in-frame clones and omits some. Of over 75,000 clones in the sample, 88% were seen once. The rearrangement joins TRBV5-6 to TRBJ1-3, with 7 positions matching TRBD1. Sequenced here: unstimulated CD4+ T cells sorted from spleen or lymph node cells, sampled before transplant. This sequence was found in a human donor who was the organ donor for an intestinal transplant. DNA for the CDR3: TGTGCCAGCAGCAGACAGGGTAGTGAAAGAAACACCATATATTTT. This translates into CASSRQGSERNTIYF.